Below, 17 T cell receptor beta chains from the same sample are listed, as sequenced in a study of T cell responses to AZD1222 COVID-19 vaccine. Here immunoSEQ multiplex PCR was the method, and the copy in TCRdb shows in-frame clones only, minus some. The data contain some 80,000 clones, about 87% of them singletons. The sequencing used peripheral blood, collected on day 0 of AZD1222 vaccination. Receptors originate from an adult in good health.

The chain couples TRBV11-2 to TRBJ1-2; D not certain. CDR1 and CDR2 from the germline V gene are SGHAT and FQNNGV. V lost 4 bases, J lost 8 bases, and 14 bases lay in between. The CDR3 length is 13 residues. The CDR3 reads CASSSEDGRGYTF. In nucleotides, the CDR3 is TGTGCCAGCAGCTCCGAAGACGGGCGCGGCTACACCTTC.

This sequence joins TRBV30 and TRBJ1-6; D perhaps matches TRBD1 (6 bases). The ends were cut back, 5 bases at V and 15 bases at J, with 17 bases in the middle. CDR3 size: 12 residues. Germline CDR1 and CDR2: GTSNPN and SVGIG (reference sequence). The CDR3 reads CAWAVQGYYLHF. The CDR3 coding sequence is TGTGCCTGGGCAGTACAGGGTTATTACCTCCACTTT. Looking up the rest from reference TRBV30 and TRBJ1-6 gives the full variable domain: SQTIHQWPATLVQPVGSPLSLECTVEGTSNPNLYWYRQAAGRGLQLLFYSVGIGQISSEVPQNLSASRPQDRQFILSSKKLLLSDSGFYLCAWAVQGYYLHFGNGTRLTVT.

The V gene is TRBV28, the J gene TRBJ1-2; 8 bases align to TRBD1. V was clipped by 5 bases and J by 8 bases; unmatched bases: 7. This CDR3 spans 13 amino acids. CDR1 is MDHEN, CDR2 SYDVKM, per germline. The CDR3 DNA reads TGTGCCAGCAGTCCCCAGGGGGCGAGGGGCTACACCTTC. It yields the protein CASSPQGARGYTF.

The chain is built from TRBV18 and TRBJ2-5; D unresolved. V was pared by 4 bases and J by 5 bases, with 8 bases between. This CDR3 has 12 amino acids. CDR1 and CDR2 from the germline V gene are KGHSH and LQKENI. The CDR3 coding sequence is TGTGCCAGCTCACGACTCAGGGAGACCCAGTACTTC. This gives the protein CASSRLRETQYF.

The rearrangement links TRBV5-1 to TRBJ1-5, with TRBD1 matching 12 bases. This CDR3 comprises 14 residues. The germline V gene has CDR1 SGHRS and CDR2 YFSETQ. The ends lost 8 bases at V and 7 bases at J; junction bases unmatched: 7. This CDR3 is CARGQGADRQPQHF. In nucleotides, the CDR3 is TGCGCCAGGGGACAGGGGGCCGATCGACAGCCCCAGCATTTT. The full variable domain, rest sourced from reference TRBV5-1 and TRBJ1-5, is KAGVTQTPRYLIKTRGQQVTLSCSPISGHRSVSWYQQTPGQGLQFLFEYFSETQRNKGNFPGRFSGRQFSNSRSEMNVSTLELGDSALYLCARGQGADRQPQHFGDGTRLSIL.

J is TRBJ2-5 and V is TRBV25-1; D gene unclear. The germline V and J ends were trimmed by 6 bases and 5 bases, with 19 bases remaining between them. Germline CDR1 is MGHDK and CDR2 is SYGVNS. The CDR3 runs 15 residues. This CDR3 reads CASSIPLGLRETQYF. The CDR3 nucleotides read TGTGCCAGCAGCATCCCTTTGGGCTTGCGGGAGACCCAGTACTTC. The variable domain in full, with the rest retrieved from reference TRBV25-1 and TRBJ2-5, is EADIYQTPRYLVIGTGKKITLECSQTMGHDKMYWYQQDPGMELHLIHYSYGVNSTEKGDLSSESTVSRIRTEHFPLTLESARPSHTSQYLCASSIPLGLRETQYFGPGTRLLVL.

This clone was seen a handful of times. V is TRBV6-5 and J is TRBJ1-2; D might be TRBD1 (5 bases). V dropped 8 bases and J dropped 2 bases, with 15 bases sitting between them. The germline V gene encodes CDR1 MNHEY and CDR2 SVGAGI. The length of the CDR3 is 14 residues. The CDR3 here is CASWGYDRNYGYTF. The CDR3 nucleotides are TGTGCCAGCTGGGGTTATGACAGAAACTATGGCTACACCTTC.

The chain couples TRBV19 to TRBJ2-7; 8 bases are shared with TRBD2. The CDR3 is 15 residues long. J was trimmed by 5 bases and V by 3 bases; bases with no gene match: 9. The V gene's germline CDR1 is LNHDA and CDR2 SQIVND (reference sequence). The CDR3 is CASSIYGGEADEQYF. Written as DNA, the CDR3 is TGTGCCAGTAGTATTTACGGGGGGGAGGCTGACGAGCAGTACTTC. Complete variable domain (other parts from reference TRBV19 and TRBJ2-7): DGGITQSPKYLFRKEGQNVTLSCEQNLNHDAMYWYRQDPGQGLRLIYYSQIVNDFQKGDIAEGYSVSREKKESFPLTVTSAQKNPTAFYLCASSIYGGEADEQYFGPGTRLTVT.

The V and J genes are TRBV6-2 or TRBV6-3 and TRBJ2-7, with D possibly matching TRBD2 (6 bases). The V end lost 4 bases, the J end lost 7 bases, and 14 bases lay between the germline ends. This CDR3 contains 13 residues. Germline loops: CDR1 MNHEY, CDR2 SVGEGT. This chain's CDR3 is CASSWGGVGEQYF. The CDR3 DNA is TGTGCCAGCAGTTGGGGCGGGGTGGGTGAGCAGTACTTC.

In DNA, the CDR3 is TGTGCCAGCAGTTTACCGCCGGGACAGTTTTTCCGAGGCTACACCTTC. Translating it yields CASSLPPGQFFRGYTF. The V gene is TRBV28, the J gene TRBJ1-2; 7 bases agree with TRBD1. With 2 bases clipped from V and 8 bases from J, the junction kept 14 bases outside the gene matches. The CDR3 is made up of 16 amino acids. The germline V gene encodes CDR1 MDHEN and CDR2 SYDVKM.

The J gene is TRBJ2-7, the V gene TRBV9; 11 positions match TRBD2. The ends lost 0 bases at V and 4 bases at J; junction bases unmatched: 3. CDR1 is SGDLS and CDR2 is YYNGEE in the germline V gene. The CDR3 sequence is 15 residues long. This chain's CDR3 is CASSVGPSGGYEQYF. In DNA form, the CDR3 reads TGTGCCAGCAGCGTAGGGCCTAGCGGGGGGTACGAGCAGTACTTC.

CDR3 loop: CASSPRQGAMSGEQFF. The CDR3 DNA is TGCGCCAGCAGCCCCCGACAGGGGGCAATGTCTGGTGAGCAGTTCTTC. This sequence joins TRBV5-1 and TRBJ2-1; 10 nucleotides match TRBD1. V gave up 4 bases and J gave up 9 bases; unmatched junction bases: 13. This CDR3 has 16 amino acids. Germline CDR1 reads SGHRS; CDR2 reads YFSETQ.

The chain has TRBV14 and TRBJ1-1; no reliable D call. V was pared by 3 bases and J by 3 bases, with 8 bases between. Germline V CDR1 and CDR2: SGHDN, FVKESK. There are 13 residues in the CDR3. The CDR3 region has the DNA TGTGCCAGCAGCCAGACTTTGGACACTGAAGCTTTCTTT. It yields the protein CASSQTLDTEAFF.

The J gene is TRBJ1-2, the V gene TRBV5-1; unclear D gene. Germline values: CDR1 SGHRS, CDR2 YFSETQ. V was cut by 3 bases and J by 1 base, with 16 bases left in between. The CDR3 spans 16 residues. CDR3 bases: TGCGCCAGCAGCTCCCATGGGGATACGAGTAACTATGGCTACACCTTC. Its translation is CASSSHGDTSNYGYTF.

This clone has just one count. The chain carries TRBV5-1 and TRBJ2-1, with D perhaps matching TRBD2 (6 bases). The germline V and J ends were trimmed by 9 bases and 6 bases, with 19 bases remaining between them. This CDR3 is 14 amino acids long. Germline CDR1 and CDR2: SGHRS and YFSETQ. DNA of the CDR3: TGCGCCACCAGAGGAGGGAACAGCCCCAATGAGCAGTTCTTC. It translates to CATRGGNSPNEQFF.

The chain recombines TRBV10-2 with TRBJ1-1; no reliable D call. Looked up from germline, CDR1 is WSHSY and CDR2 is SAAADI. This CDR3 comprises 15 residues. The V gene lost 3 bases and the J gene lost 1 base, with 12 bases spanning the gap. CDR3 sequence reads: CASSDPQEWNTEAFF. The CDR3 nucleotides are TGCGCCAGCAGTGACCCCCAGGAGTGGAACACTGAAGCTTTCTTT.

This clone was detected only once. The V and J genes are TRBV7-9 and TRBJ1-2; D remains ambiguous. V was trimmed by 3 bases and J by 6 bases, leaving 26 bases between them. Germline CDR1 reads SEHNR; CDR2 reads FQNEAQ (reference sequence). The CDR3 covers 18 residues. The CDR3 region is CASSLGTIGRGVIDGYTF. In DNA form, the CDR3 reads TGTGCCAGCAGCTTGGGAACGATAGGGCGCGGGGTAATTGATGGCTACACCTTC.